Shown below are 25 T cell receptor beta chains from a single sample sequenced in a study of OX40 agonist ivuxolimab in advanced cancers. The library was prepared using the immunoSEQ multiplex PCR assay. Held by TCRdb, this immuneACCESS table contains in-frame sequences only and omits some clones. Under half of the omission traces to an unresolved V gene where checked; the cause of the rest is unknown. The sample yields 90,000 to 100,000 clones; 88% were counted once. Clones ranked in the top ten supply about 0.82% of the sample. This specimen was CD4+ or CD8+ T cells sorted from blood, taken in a trial of the OX40 agonist ivuxolimab. The source of these receptors is an adult with an advanced solid tumor such as melanoma, head and neck, liver or kidney cancer.

This clone was picked up a small number of times. The rearrangement uses TRBV7-9 and TRBJ1-5; D unresolved. V lost 1 base, J lost 5 bases, and 6 bases lay in between. The germline gives CDR1 SEHNR, CDR2 FQNEAQ (reference sequence). The CDR3 consists of 13 residues. CDR3 in DNA: TGTGCCAGCAGCTTAGAGAGGGATCAGCCCCAGCATTTT. Translated: CASSLERDQPQHF.

On this clone: An end of the junction differs from the germline gene, which may be a read error. The V gene is TRBV7-7, the J gene TRBJ2-3; D remains ambiguous. Germline CDR1 is SSHAT and CDR2 is FNYEAQ (reference sequence). CDR3 length: 13 amino acids. CDR3 nucleotides: TGTGCTAGCAGCTTGGGAACTTCGGATACGCAGTATTTT. Its protein is CASSLGTSDTQYF.

V is TRBV19 and J is TRBJ1-5; no clear D. Trimming cost V 3 bases and J 6 bases, with 9 bases left between them. Germline CDR1 is LNHDA and CDR2 is SQIVND (reference sequence). The CDR3 runs to 13 residues. CDR3 region: CASSINTVQPQHF. The CDR3 DNA sequence: TGTGCCAGTAGTATCAACACCGTTCAGCCCCAGCATTTT.

The gene calls are TRBV6-5 and TRBJ1-1; D is perhaps TRBD1 (6 bases). Looked up from germline, CDR1 is MNHEY and CDR2 is SVGAGI. V gave up 2 bases and J gave up 0 bases, with 13 bases separating them. This CDR3 has 16 amino acids. The CDR3 reads CASSYRRGALNTEAFF. CDR3 nucleotide sequence: TGTGCCAGCAGTTACCGCCGGGGGGCCTTGAACACTGAAGCTTTCTTT.

V is TRBV5-4 and J is TRBJ2-1, with D unresolved. Germline CDR1 SGHNT, CDR2 YYREEE (reference sequence). Between the trimmed V and J ends, which lost 4 bases and 7 bases, there was a span of 9 bases. This CDR3 spans 12 amino acids. CDR3 nucleotides: TGTGCCAGCAGCCCCAAGTTAAATGAGCAGTTCTTC. It translates to CASSPKLNEQFF.

The chain carries TRBV5-1 and TRBJ2-7, with TRBD1 matching 9 bases. Looked up from germline, CDR1 is SGHRS and CDR2 is YFSETQ. J gave up 3 bases and V 2 bases, and 3 bases lay outside the gene matches. CDR3 length equals 14 residues. The CDR3 DNA follows: TGCGCCAGCAGCTTCCGGGACAGGGACTACGAGCAGTACTTC. It translates to CASSFRDRDYEQYF.

V and J are TRBV7-9 and TRBJ2-3; 8 bases match TRBD1. After removal of 5 bases from V and 4 bases from J, the junction contained 5 bases not matched to a gene. The CDR3 runs to 14 residues. The germline V gene encodes CDR1 SEHNR and CDR2 FQNEAQ (reference sequence). The CDR3 protein is CASSVGQGADTQYF. The CDR3 region has the DNA TGTGCCAGCAGCGTCGGACAGGGCGCAGATACGCAGTATTTT.

The CDR3 DNA sequence: TGTGCCATCAGTGAAAGACAGGGGAGGTTAGAAAAACTGTTTTTT. This codes for CAISERQGRLEKLFF. The V and J genes are TRBV10-3 and TRBJ1-4, with 8 bases lining up with TRBD1. Germline V gene sequence: CDR1 ENHRY, CDR2 SYGVKD. This CDR3 is built from 15 residues. The junction had 8 bases not matched to a gene; V was cut back by 3 bases and J by 8 bases.

V gene TRBV27 combines with J gene TRBJ2-5, with D uncertain. CDR1 MNHEY and CDR2 SMNVEV come from the germline V gene (reference sequence). The CDR3 has 15 residues. The germline V and J ends were trimmed by 3 bases and 2 bases, with 13 bases remaining between them. CDR3 amino acids: CASSFLSRRQETQYF. The CDR3, as DNA: TGTGCCAGCAGTTTTCTTAGCCGCCGACAAGAGACCCAGTACTTC.

The gene calls are TRBV5-8 and TRBJ2-3; maybe TRBD1 (6 bases). The ends were cut back, 5 bases at V and 7 bases at J, with 11 bases in the middle. Per the germline V gene, CDR1 is SGHTS and CDR2 is YDEGEE. The CDR3 spans 12 residues. The CDR3 protein is CASSLDRNTQYF. The CDR3 nucleotides read TGTGCCAGCAGTTTAGACAGGAATACGCAGTATTTT.

This CDR3 is CAWRGGDSIAGELFF. The CDR3 DNA follows: TGTGCCTGGAGGGGAGGGGACTCCATAGCCGGGGAGCTGTTTTTT. The rearrangement links TRBV30 to TRBJ2-2; 7 bases are shared with TRBD2. J gave up 6 bases and V 3 bases, and 10 bases lay outside the gene matches. The CDR3 spans 15 residues. Germline values: CDR1 GTSNPN, CDR2 SVGIG (reference sequence).

The gene calls are TRBV19 and TRBJ1-6; D remains ambiguous. CDR3 size: 13 residues. Per germline, CDR1 LNHDA and CDR2 SQIVND (reference sequence). V gave up 8 bases and J gave up 9 bases, with 14 bases separating them. CDR3 coding DNA: TGTGCCAGTTCAGGTGGCCTAATTTCACCCCTCCACTTT. Protein: CASSGGLISPLHF.

The chain couples TRBV11-2 to TRBJ2-5, with TRBD1 matching 11 bases. Trimming at V came to 5 bases and at J to 4 bases, leaving 6 bases not matched to a gene. There are 15 residues in the CDR3. Germline values: CDR1 SGHAT, CDR2 FQNNGV. In DNA form, the CDR3 reads TGTGCCAGCAGCCCGGGGACAGGGGGACGAGAGACCCAGTACTTC. Its protein is CASSPGTGGRETQYF.

Only a few counts were recorded for this clone. This chain links TRBV6-5 with TRBJ1-1; D gene ambiguous. CDR1 is MNHEY, CDR2 SVGAGI, per germline. Trimming left V 2 bases short and J 3 bases short, with 16 bases between. This CDR3 has 16 residues. CDR3 residues: CASSYQTLGGYTEAFF. In nucleotides, the CDR3 is TGTGCCAGCAGTTACCAGACGCTCGGAGGGTACACTGAAGCTTTCTTT.

With regard to this clone: Other nucleotide sequences from this sample produce the same CDR3. The CDR3 nucleotides are TGTGCCAGCAGTTTAGAGGGGGCGCGAGGCTACACCTTC. This encodes CASSLEGARGYTF. The chain has TRBV28 and TRBJ1-2; TRBD1 matches at 7 bases. This CDR3 contains 13 residues. Trimming took 2 bases from V and 8 from J; bases not matched to a gene: 5. Germline loops: CDR1 MDHEN, CDR2 SYDVKM.

A remark on this clone: Sequence at one end of the junction differs from germline and may be a read error. This sequence joins TRBV29-1 and TRBJ1-1, with D hard to call. Per the germline V gene, CDR1 is SQVTM and CDR2 is ANQGSEA. This CDR3 region has 12 residues. The CDR3 loop is CSVRGPPSEAFF. CDR3 nucleotides: TGCAGCGTTCGCGGTCCGCCGTCTGAGGCTTTCTTT.

This clone was observed a handful of times. This may stem from a read error, because a much larger clone lies one nucleotide away. Other DNA sequences in this specimen translate into the identical CDR3. This chain links TRBV5-5 with TRBJ2-5; 9 bases match TRBD2. Unmatched junction bases numbered 3, after V lost 2 bases and J lost 1 base. The CDR3 is made up of 15 amino acids. The germline V gene has CDR1 SGHKS and CDR2 YYEKEE (reference sequence). CDR3: CASSFSGSPQETQYF. In DNA, the CDR3 is TGTGCCAGCAGCTTTAGCGGGAGCCCCCAAGAGACCCAGTACTTC.

The table lists this clone with a few counts. This sequence joins TRBV28 and TRBJ1-5; D is unresolved. CDR1 and CDR2 from the germline V gene are MDHEN and SYDVKM. This CDR3 is built from 13 residues. V lost 5 bases, J lost 4 bases, and 9 bases lay in between. CDR3 region: CASSQPPNQPQHF. CDR3 coding DNA: TGTGCCAGCAGTCAACCCCCAAATCAGCCCCAGCATTTT.

This chain uses TRBV27 with TRBJ2-5, with D possibly being TRBD1 (6 bases). Trimming removed 5 bases at V and 11 bases at J, with 12 bases between. Germline CDR1 MNHEY, CDR2 SMNVEV (reference sequence). The CDR3 spans 11 residues. The CDR3 bases are TGTGCCAGCAGTACCCTTAGGGGGCAGTACTTC. This encodes CASSTLRGQYF.

The table lists this clone with a count of one. The chain links TRBV30 to TRBJ2-7, with TRBD1 matching over 9 bases. Germline V CDR1 and CDR2: GTSNPN, SVGIG (reference sequence). This CDR3 contains 14 residues. Losses at the gene ends were 2 bases for V and 4 bases for J; bases not matched to a gene: 6. CDR3 region: CAWSRGTGLYEQYF. CDR3 in DNA: TGTGCCTGGAGTCGTGGGACAGGGTTGTACGAGCAGTACTTC.

The rearrangement links TRBV14 to TRBJ1-2, with no clear D. This CDR3 is 14 amino acids long. Germline CDR1 SGHDN, CDR2 FVKESK. The germline V and J ends were trimmed by 1 base and 0 bases, with 6 bases remaining between them. This chain's CDR3 is CASSQGVTNYGYTF. The CDR3 region has the DNA TGTGCCAGCAGCCAAGGAGTGACTAACTATGGCTACACCTTC.

This sequence joins TRBV4-1 and TRBJ2-3, with no clear D. V was pared by 1 base and J by 2 bases, with 10 bases between. This CDR3 comprises 15 residues. CDR1 and CDR2 (germline): MGHRA, YSYEKL. CDR3 sequence reads: CASSQVNSPTDTQYF. The DNA of the CDR3 is TGCGCCAGCAGCCAAGTAAACTCACCCACAGATACGCAGTATTTT.

The chain combines TRBV21-1 with TRBJ2-1; TRBD1, the table's D call, was not compared with the DNA. TRBV21-1 has pseudogene status. CDR3 length equals 15 residues. The CDR3 sequence is CASSNVRTGYHEQFF. The CDR3, as DNA: TGTGCCAGCAGCAACGTCCGAACAGGGTACCATGAGCAGTTCTTC.

CDR3 sequence reads: CASSMVQGTGNEKLFF. CDR3 nucleotide sequence: TGTGCCAGTAGTATGGTCCAGGGTACGGGTAATGAAAAACTGTTTTTT. The genes are TRBV19 and TRBJ1-4; D may be TRBD1 (5 bases). Deletions cut 3 bases from V and 4 bases from J, with 15 bases between. This CDR3 spans 16 amino acids. Germline-derived CDR1 and CDR2 are LNHDA and SQIVND (reference sequence).

V is TRBV5-1 and J is TRBJ2-3; no definite D call. CDR1 is SGHRS, CDR2 YFSETQ, per germline. V lost 5 bases and J 2 bases, leaving 9 bases between the germline ends. This CDR3 has 13 residues. In DNA, the CDR3 is TGCGCCAGCAGGCCGGGCGACACAGATACGCAGTATTTT. As protein: CASRPGDTDTQYF.